These 32 T cell receptor beta chains came from one sample sequenced in a study of blood T cell repertoires in COVID-19. Sequencing was performed with immunoSEQ multiplex PCR; in TCRdb, only in-frame clones are kept and a portion is missing. The sample consists of about 100,000 clones, 65% to 90% of them appearing once. The material sequenced was PBMCs or T cells enriched from blood (not recorded which). These receptors all come from a woman in her fifties or sixties who had recovered from COVID-19.

The CDR3 sequence is CSAGTSDTQYF. CDR3 nucleotides: TGCAGTGCTGGGACTAGCGATACGCAGTATTTT. The chain joins TRBV20-1 to TRBJ2-3, with 9 bases identical to TRBD2. The length of the CDR3 is 11 residues. Germline lookup yields CDR1 DFQATT and CDR2 SNEGSKA (reference sequence). The V segment lost 5 bases and the J segment 6 bases; nucleotides outside the gene matches: 0.

J is TRBJ2-3 and V is TRBV4-1, with TRBD1 as a possible D gene (6 bases). This CDR3 is built from 15 residues. Germline V gives CDR1 MGHRA, CDR2 YSYEKL. Trimming pared 0 bases from V and 2 bases from J, leaving 9 bases between. Here the CDR3 DNA reads TGCGCCAGCAGCCAAGAGGGGACACTCACAGATACGCAGTATTTT. This codes for CASSQEGTLTDTQYF.

The chain employs TRBV6-5 and TRBJ1-2; possible D gene TRBD1, 5 bases. The V end lost 6 bases, the J end lost 7 bases, and 18 bases lay between the germline ends. This CDR3 has 14 residues. Per germline, CDR1 MNHEY and CDR2 SVGAGI. This CDR3 reads CASSNTAGQGGYTF. DNA of the CDR3: TGTGCCAGCAGCAACACGGCAGGGCAGGGTGGCTACACCTTC.

This chain links TRBV18 with TRBJ1-2, with 7 bases lining up with TRBD1. Germline CDR1 KGHSH, CDR2 LQKENI. The CDR3 is made up of 13 amino acids. V lost 8 bases and J lost 5; bases outside the gene matches: 8. CDR3 bases: TGTGCCAGCGCTACAGGGGATCAATATGGCTACACCTTC. Protein sequence: CASATGDQYGYTF.

This chain links TRBV30 with TRBJ2-1, with D possibly TRBD2 on 5 matching bases. Germline assignment: CDR1 GTSNPN and CDR2 SVGIG (reference sequence). There are 13 residues in the CDR3. Trimming took off 2 bases at V and 8 bases at J, with 13 bases between the two ends. CDR3 residues: CAWSRELGYEQFF. Here the CDR3 DNA reads TGTGCCTGGAGTAGGGAGCTAGGATATGAGCAGTTCTTC.

This clone came up once. The genes are TRBV30 and TRBJ2-3; D may be TRBD2 (6 bases). The germline V gene encodes CDR1 GTSNPN and CDR2 SVGIG (reference sequence). This CDR3 spans 14 amino acids. Trimming cost V 5 bases and J 5 bases, with 17 bases left between them. The CDR3 loop is CAWAGDLGGDTQYF. The CDR3 DNA sequence: TGTGCCTGGGCCGGGGATTTGGGAGGAGATACGCAGTATTTT.

The rearrangement joins TRBV6-4 to TRBJ1-5, with no clear D. CDR1 and CDR2 from the germline V gene are MRHNA and SNTAGT. V was shortened by 2 bases and J by 6 bases, with 11 bases between the two germline ends. This CDR3 has 14 amino acids. The CDR3 region has the DNA TGTGCCAGCAGTGACCCCCGACCGGGTCAGCCCCAGCATTTT. As protein: CASSDPRPGQPQHF.

The CDR3 nucleotides read TGTGCCAGCTCCCGGACAGGGCATAATTCACCCCTCCACTTT. Translation: CASSRTGHNSPLHF. The rearrangement uses TRBV9 and TRBJ1-6; 8 positions match TRBD1. CDR1 and CDR2 from the germline V gene are SGDLS and YYNGEE. J gave up 5 bases and V 7 bases, and 5 bases lay outside the gene matches. The CDR3 runs to 14 residues.

This chain uses TRBV19 with TRBJ1-1, with a tentative D call TRBD1 (6 bases). The CDR3 is 13 residues long. Germline CDR1 reads LNHDA; CDR2 reads SQIVND (reference sequence). The V end was cut by 7 bases, the J end by 2 bases, with 11 bases between. CDR3 protein: CASNGQLNTEAFF. Written as DNA, the CDR3 is TGTGCCAGTAACGGACAGTTAAACACTGAAGCTTTCTTT.

The V call is TRBV28, the J call TRBJ1-1; weak D call: TRBD1 (6 bases). V gave up 5 bases and J gave up 0 bases, with 16 bases separating them. The germline gives CDR1 MDHEN, CDR2 SYDVKM. CDR3 size: 16 residues. The CDR3 loop reads CASSLSWGRLNTEAFF. The CDR3 bases are TGTGCCAGCAGTCTGAGCTGGGGGCGCCTGAACACTGAAGCTTTCTTT.

V gene TRBV24-1 combines with J gene TRBJ1-5; 8 bases match TRBD1. The V and J ends lost 2 bases and 5 bases, in that order; junction bases with no gene match: 7. The CDR3 length is 16 residues. CDR1 is KGHDR, CDR2 SFDVKD, per germline. For the CDR3, the DNA is TGTGCCACCAGTGATTCTGCGACAGGGGACCATCAGCCCCAGCATTTT. As protein: CATSDSATGDHQPQHF.

The rearrangement uses TRBV15 and TRBJ1-5, with TRBD1 matching 8 bases. The germline V gene has CDR1 LNHNV and CDR2 YYDKDF (reference sequence). Trimming cost V 2 bases and J 7 bases; bases outside gene matches: 7. This CDR3 has 15 residues. CDR3 in amino acids: CATSRLDRADQPQHF. The CDR3 region has the DNA TGTGCCACCAGCAGATTGGACAGGGCGGACCAGCCCCAGCATTTT. The whole variable domain, filled in from reference TRBV15 and TRBJ1-5, reads DAMVIQNPRYQVTQFGKPVTLSCSQTLNHNVMYWYQQKSSQAPKLLFHYYDKDFNNEADTPDNFQSRRPNTSFCFLDIRSPGLGDTAMYLCATSRLDRADQPQHFGDGTRLSIL.

The chain links TRBV19 to TRBJ2-7; D might be TRBD1 (6 bases). Germline assignment: CDR1 LNHDA and CDR2 SQIVND (reference sequence). The germline V and J ends were trimmed by 7 bases and 3 bases, with 13 bases remaining between them. The CDR3 is made up of 13 amino acids. The CDR3: CASNHKGDYEQYF. For the CDR3, the DNA is TGTGCCAGTAACCACAAGGGGGACTACGAGCAGTACTTC. The variable domain in full, completed from reference TRBV19 and TRBJ2-7, reads DGGITQSPKYLFRKEGQNVTLSCEQNLNHDAMYWYRQDPGQGLRLIYYSQIVNDFQKGDIAEGYSVSREKKESFPLTVTSAQKNPTAFYLCASNHKGDYEQYFGPGTRLTVT.

This clone was detected only a few times. Different DNA sequences within this sample yield the same CDR3. The rearrangement uses TRBV7-9 and TRBJ2-7; 10 bases fit TRBD1. This CDR3 contains 13 residues. Germline V gives CDR1 SEHNR, CDR2 FQNEAQ (reference sequence). V gave up 6 bases and J gave up 2 bases; unmatched junction bases: 1. This chain's CDR3 is CASRGQGTYEQYF. As DNA, the CDR3 is TGTGCCAGCAGGGGACAGGGGACCTACGAGCAGTACTTC.

The gene calls are TRBV5-1 and TRBJ2-1; D is perhaps TRBD2 (6 bases). Deletions cut 0 bases from V and 2 bases from J, with 15 bases between. This CDR3 contains 17 residues. The germline CDR1 and CDR2 sequences are SGHRS and YFSETQ. DNA for the CDR3: TGCGCCAGCAGCTTGGGGGCCGGGGGAGCCACCTACAATGAGCAGTTCTTC. It encodes CASSLGAGGATYNEQFF.

The chain combines TRBV6-6 with TRBJ2-7; 7 positions agree with TRBD1. The CDR3 is made up of 16 amino acids. Germline-derived CDR1 and CDR2 are MNHNY and SVGAGI (reference sequence). The V and J ends lost 0 bases and 6 bases, in that order; junction bases with no gene match: 11. The CDR3 is CASSYSATGFLREQYF. The CDR3 nucleotides are TGTGCCAGCAGTTACTCGGCGACAGGGTTTTTGCGCGAGCAGTACTTC.

The J gene is TRBJ2-5, the V gene TRBV5-1; D remains ambiguous. This CDR3 is 13 amino acids long. Germline V gene data show CDR1 as SGHRS and CDR2 as YFSETQ. V shed 4 bases and J shed 5 bases, with 12 bases lying between them. The CDR3 loop is CASSDTRSETQYF. The CDR3 DNA reads TGCGCCAGCAGCGACACACGGTCGGAGACCCAGTACTTC.

The V and J genes are TRBV30 and TRBJ1-1; D gene ambiguous. Trimming removed 1 base at V and 3 bases at J, with 9 bases between. The CDR3 covers 13 residues. Per germline, CDR1 GTSNPN and CDR2 SVGIG (reference sequence). The CDR3 nucleotides are TGTGCCTGGAGTGGCCGTGGAGACACTGAAGCTTTCTTT. As protein: CAWSGRGDTEAFF. Full variable domain (missing parts from reference TRBV30 and TRBJ1-1): SQTIHQWPATLVQPVGSPLSLECTVEGTSNPNLYWYRQAAGRGLQLLFYSVGIGQISSEVPQNLSASRPQDRQFILSSKKLLLSDSGFYLCAWSGRGDTEAFFGQGTRLTVV.

This chain connects TRBV12-3 or TRBV12-4 to TRBJ2-5, with 7 bases fitting TRBD1. Trimming cost V 6 bases and J 2 bases; bases outside gene matches: 3. This CDR3 region has 13 residues. CDR3 protein: CASRQGSQETQYF. Here the CDR3 DNA reads TGTGCCAGCAGACAGGGGTCGCAAGAGACCCAGTACTTC.

This rearrangement joins TRBV6-1 to TRBJ2-4; 7 bases map to TRBD2. The germline V gene encodes CDR1 MNHNS and CDR2 SASEGT. V was clipped by 2 bases and J by 0 bases; unmatched bases: 4. The CDR3 has 16 residues. CDR3 coding DNA: TGTGCCAGCAGTGAATTAGGCGGGAGAGCCAAAAACATTCAGTACTTC. Translation gives CASSELGGRAKNIQYF.

This chain connects TRBV28 to TRBJ1-5; TRBD1 matches 7 bases. The germline V gene has CDR1 MDHEN and CDR2 SYDVKM. Trimming took 5 bases from V and 2 from J; bases not matched to a gene: 3. This CDR3 has 14 amino acids. CDR3 nucleotide sequence: TGTGCCAGCAGTGCAACAGGGGGCAATCAGCCCCAGCATTTT. Its translation is CASSATGGNQPQHF.

The V gene is TRBV25-1, the J gene TRBJ2-3, with TRBD1 as a possible D gene (6 bases). Germline CDR1 and CDR2: MGHDK and SYGVNS. This CDR3 is built from 17 residues. The V gene lost 8 bases and the J gene lost 7 bases, with 28 bases spanning the gap. The CDR3, as DNA: TGTGCCAGCCGTCCAGATACCCCCGGGACAAAGGGAAATACGCAGTATTTT. Translating it yields CASRPDTPGTKGNTQYF.

The chain joins TRBV27 to TRBJ2-1; 9 bases agree with TRBD1. Trimming removed 6 bases from V and 2 bases from J; junction bases left unmatched: 5. Germline V lookup: CDR1 MNHEY, CDR2 SMNVEV (reference sequence). CDR3 size: 15 residues. CDR3 loop: CASRFGTGTYNEQFF. CDR3 coding DNA: TGTGCCAGCAGGTTCGGGACAGGGACCTACAATGAGCAGTTCTTC.

The chain uses TRBV2 and TRBJ2-1, with 11 bases matching TRBD1. J lost 8 bases, V lost 5 bases, and 8 bases had no gene match. CDR3 length: 15 amino acids. The germline V gene has CDR1 SNHLY and CDR2 FYNNEI. CDR3 DNA sequence: TGTGCCAGCAGTAGCTGGGACAGGGGGATTGATGAGCAGTTCTTC. Translating gives CASSSWDRGIDEQFF.

The chain carries TRBV6-5 and TRBJ1-2; D not resolved. Germline V gene lookup returns CDR1 MNHEY and CDR2 SVGAGI. CDR3 length: 13 amino acids. The V end lost 6 bases, the J end lost 6 bases, and 14 bases lay between the germline ends. This CDR3 reads CASSPLRANGYTF. The CDR3 DNA follows: TGTGCCAGCAGCCCACTGCGGGCGAATGGCTACACCTTC.

V and J are TRBV5-4 and TRBJ2-1; 12 nucleotides match TRBD2. This CDR3 comprises 19 residues. Germline values: CDR1 SGHNT, CDR2 YYREEE (reference sequence). V lost 3 bases, J lost 8 bases, and 18 bases stayed unmatched. The CDR3 region has the DNA TGTGCCAGCAGCTACGACGGGTCTAGCGGGGGGGTCGAGTACGATGAGCAGTTCTTC. Translated, it gives CASSYDGSSGGVEYDEQFF.

The chain is built from TRBV5-1 and TRBJ1-2; no definite D call. This CDR3 contains 13 residues. Between the trimmed V and J ends, which lost 2 bases and 3 bases, there was a span of 8 bases. Germline V lookup: CDR1 SGHRS, CDR2 YFSETQ. DNA of the CDR3: TGCGCCAGCAGCTTCGGCAGCGACTATGGCTACACCTTC. Its translation: CASSFGSDYGYTF.

A word on this clone: Other DNA sequences in this sample translate to the same CDR3. This chain links TRBV28 with TRBJ2-7; TRBD2 matches at 8 bases. CDR1 and CDR2 from the germline V gene are MDHEN and SYDVKM. CDR3 length: 13 amino acids. V dropped 4 bases and J dropped 2; count of bases not matched to a gene: 1. The CDR3 region is CASSSGGPYEQYF. The DNA of the CDR3 is TGTGCCAGCAGTTCGGGGGGGCCCTACGAGCAGTACTTC. The full variable domain, completed using reference TRBV28 and TRBJ2-7, is DVKVTQSSRYLVKRTGEKVFLECVQDMDHENMFWYRQDPGLGLRLIYFSYDVKMKEKGDIPEGYSVSREKKERFSLILESASTNQTSMYLCASSSGGPYEQYFGPGTRLTVT.

The chain uses TRBV5-1 and TRBJ2-1, with TRBD2 as a possible D gene (6 bases). Germline loops: CDR1 SGHRS, CDR2 YFSETQ. V lost 4 bases and J lost 9, with 20 bases in between. The length of the CDR3 is 15 residues. The CDR3 loop is CASSLGRVRELEQFF. CDR3 nucleotides: TGCGCCAGCAGCCTCGGTCGGGTACGGGAGCTTGAGCAGTTCTTC.

This rearrangement joins TRBV18 to TRBJ1-1; tentative D call: TRBD1 (5 bases). Trimming removed 3 bases from V and 0 bases from J, with 11 bases in between. The CDR3 runs to 15 residues. CDR1 and CDR2 (germline): KGHSH, LQKENI. The CDR3 region has the DNA TGTGCCAGCTCACCCGGAGGGGCGATGAACACTGAAGCTTTCTTT. Residues: CASSPGGAMNTEAFF.

V usage is TRBV6-5 and J usage is TRBJ1-5, with D possibly TRBD1 on 6 matching bases. The germline V and J ends were trimmed by 6 bases and 4 bases, with 13 bases remaining between them. The CDR3 extends over 14 amino acids. Germline CDR1 MNHEY, CDR2 SVGAGI. For the CDR3, the DNA is TGTGCCAGCAGACCAACAGGGAAAAATCAGCCCCAGCATTTT. It yields the protein CASRPTGKNQPQHF.

The chain joins TRBV28 to TRBJ2-7, with 15 bases fitting TRBD2. Germline-derived CDR1 and CDR2 are MDHEN and SYDVKM. The CDR3 is made up of 15 amino acids. The junction had 2 bases not matched to a gene; V was cut back by 2 bases and J by 6 bases. Written as DNA, the CDR3 is TGTGCCAGCAGTTTAATGGGACTAGCGGGAGGCGAGCAGTACTTC. Protein: CASSLMGLAGGEQYF.